This T cell receptor beta chain emerged from a study of tumor and adjacent non-tumor tissue in lung cancer. Study-level findings and limits: TCR diversity was significantly greater in tumor than normal lung tissue. Top 100 clones took a larger repertoire share in normal lung.

Germline V gene lookup returns CDR1 MNHEY and CDR2 SVGEGT. The CDR3 spans 12 residues. Three rounds of nested PCR, following a modified ARM-PCR protocol, produced the TCRbeta library. TCRdb re-called the multiplex PCR reads with MiXCR, one entry per CDR3 protein. The data show 120,000 or so distinct CDR3 sequences, 75% to 90% seen once. To note about this clonotype: Its antigen is undetermined. One end of the junction does not line up with germline, which may come from a read error.

This sample's RNA came from whole unsorted tissue. Sequenced: lung tumor tissue. The chain couples TRBV6-2 or TRBV6-3 to TRBJ2-1; D unresolved. The clonotype was recovered from a man aged 65 to 79 with non-small cell lung cancer. The CDR3 DNA reads as TGTGCCAGCAGTTACGTCGCTGGCGAGCACTTCTTC. Translating it yields CASSYVAGEHFF.